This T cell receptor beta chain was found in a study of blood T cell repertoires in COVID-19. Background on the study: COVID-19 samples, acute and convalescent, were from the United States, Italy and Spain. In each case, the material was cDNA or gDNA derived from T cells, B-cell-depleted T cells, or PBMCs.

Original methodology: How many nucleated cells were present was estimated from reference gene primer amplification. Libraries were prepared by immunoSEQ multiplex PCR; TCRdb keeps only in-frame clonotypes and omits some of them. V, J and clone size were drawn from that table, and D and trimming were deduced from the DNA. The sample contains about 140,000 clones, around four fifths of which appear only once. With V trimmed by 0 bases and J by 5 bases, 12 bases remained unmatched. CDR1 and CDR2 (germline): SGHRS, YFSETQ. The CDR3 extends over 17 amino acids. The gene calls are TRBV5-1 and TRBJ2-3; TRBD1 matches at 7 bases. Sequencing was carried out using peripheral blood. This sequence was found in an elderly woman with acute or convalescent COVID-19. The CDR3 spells CASSLEGDRVYGDTQYF. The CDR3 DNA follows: TGCGCCAGCAGCTTGGAGGGGGACAGAGTGTATGGAGATACGCAGTATTTT.